Listed below are T cell receptor beta chains from one sample, sequenced in a study of PD-1 blockade in classical Hodgkin lymphoma. Sequencing was performed with immunoSEQ multiplex PCR; in TCRdb, only in-frame clones are kept and a portion is missing. The table has tens of thousands of clones, approximately 94% seen once. Sample: peripheral blood mononuclear cells (PBMCs), taken at baseline. These receptors all stem from a human donor with classical Hodgkin lymphoma. CDR3s include the opening cysteine and the closing phenylalanine or tryptophan. The order of the fields is clone size, V gene, CDR3 length, J gene, D gene, CDR3 DNA, CDR3 protein. The D gene is left open where the match is weak. Clone size is not always given. Where it is, it says once, few, many or a class for expanded clones.

>few|TRBV2|12|TRBJ1-1|.
TGTGCCAGCATGGGTGAGAACACTGAAGCTTTCTTT
CASMGENTEAFF
>.|TRBV18|16|TRBJ1-2|.
TGTGCCAGCTCACCAAATATTCAGGGGCGGTCCTATGGCTACACCTTC
CASSPNIQGRSYGYTF
>once|TRBV28|15|TRBJ1-2|TRBD1
TGTGCCAGCAGTATCCGGGACAGGGGAAGCTATGGCTACACCTTC
CASSIRDRGSYGYTF
>.|TRBV5-6|14|TRBJ1-1|.
TGTGCCAGCAGCTTGGCAGGTTGGGGCACTGAAGCTTTCTTT
CASSLAGWGTEAFF
>.|TRBV27|15|TRBJ2-1|.
TGTGCCAGCAGTTTAACGGGATCGGCCTACAATGAGCAGTTCTTC
CASSLTGSAYNEQFF
>.|TRBV7-9|16|TRBJ2-3|.
TGTGCCAGCGCACGACTCGCGGGGCTACTCACAGATACGCAGTATTTT
CASARLAGLLTDTQYF
>.|TRBV9|15|TRBJ1-5|.
TGTGCCAGCAGCCAACAGGGTTCTGGGAATCAGCCCCAGCATTTT
CASSQQGSGNQPQHF
>.|TRBV27|15|TRBJ2-3|TRBD2
TGTGCCAGCAGTACTTTAGCGGGGGGCACAGATACGCAGTATTTT
CASSTLAGGTDTQYF
>.|TRBV7-3|14|TRBJ1-1|TRBD1
TGTGCCAGCAGGGGTCGACAGGGTGACACTGAAGCTTTCTTT
CASRGRQGDTEAFF
>.|TRBV6-5|16|TRBJ2-3|.
TGTGCCAGCAGTTACTCGGACCGCTGCTGCACAGATACGCAGTATTTT
CASSYSDRCCTDTQYF
>.|TRBV19|14|TRBJ1-5|TRBD1
TGTGCCAGTACCACAGGGGGCGAAGGTCAGCCCCAGCATTTT
CASTTGGEGQPQHF
>.|TRBV28|17|TRBJ2-7|TRBD2
TGTGCCAGCAGTCCCCCCATAGCGGGAGGGCCGCGTTACGAGCAGTACTTC
CASSPPIAGGPRYEQYF
>once|TRBV9|14|TRBJ2-7|.
TGTGCCAGCAGCGTGGGTAGGGGGGCCCTCGAGCAGTACTTC
CASSVGRGALEQYF
>.|TRBV5-1|16|TRBJ2-5|.
TGCGCCAGCAGCTTGGTAAGGACTATCCATTTGGAGACCCAGTACTTC
CASSLVRTIHLETQYF
>.|TRBV7-9|15|TRBJ2-4|.
TGTGCCAGCAGCCATACGGACGGCATATCAAACATTCAGTACTTC
CASSHTDGISNIQYF
>.|TRBV23-1|15|TRBJ2-3|.
TGCCCCAAATCCCTTCCGACAGGGGAGGGGGATACGCAGTATTTT
CPKSLPTGEGDTQYF
>.|TRBV2|15|TRBJ1-1|.
TGTGCCAGCAGTGAAGCGAGGCAGACGAACACTGAAGCTTTCTTT
CASSEARQTNTEAFF
>.|TRBV27|13|TRBJ2-1|.
TGTGCCAGCAGTCTGGGACATCCCAATGAGCAGTTCTTC
CASSLGHPNEQFF
>.|TRBV7-6|14|TRBJ2-7|TRBD2
TGTGCCAGCAGCCCCCTAGCGGATGGTTACGAGCAGTACTTC
CASSPLADGYEQYF
>.|TRBV6-1|19|TRBJ1-5|.
TGTGCCAGCAGTGAAAAGGATGCGAGGACGGGGGTGGGCAATCAGCCCCAGCATTTT
CASSEKDARTGVGNQPQHF
>.|TRBV10-3|12|TRBJ1-2|.
TGTGCCATCAGTGTCGGACAGTTGGGCTACACCTTC
CAISVGQLGYTF
>.|TRBV7-9|13|TRBJ2-7|TRBD1
TGTGCCAGCAGCCCGGGACAGGGGGTGGTGCGGTACTTC
CASSPGQGVVRYF
>.|TRBV7-7|15|TRBJ2-5|TRBD2
TGTGCCAGCAGCGATTTAGCGGGGGGGCGGGAGACCCAGTACTTC
CASSDLAGGRETQYF
>.|TRBV27|18|TRBJ2-2|TRBD2
TGTGCCAGCAGTTTATTGGTTGGGGCGGGAGTTGTCACCGGGGAGCTGTTTTTT
CASSLLVGAGVVTGELFF
>.|TRBV7-9|16|TRBJ1-1|.
TGTGCCAGCAGCCCTAGACGACAGAAACCGAACACTGAAGCTTTCTTT
CASSPRRQKPNTEAFF
>.|TRBV20-1|11|TRBJ2-7|.
TGCAGTGCAAGGTGGGACTACGAGCAGTACTTC
CSARWDYEQYF
>.|TRBV10-1|14|TRBJ2-4|.
TGCGCCAGCAGAGGAGACAGAGCCAAAAACATTCAGTACTTC
CASRGDRAKNIQYF
>.|TRBV30|13|TRBJ1-3|.
TGTGCCTGGGGGGGCAGCTCTGGAAACACCATATATTTT
CAWGGSSGNTIYF
>.|TRBV11-2|17|TRBJ2-7|TRBD2
TGTGCCAGCAGCTTTCCCCCCGCGACTAGCGGGGGGTTTGAGCAGTACTTC
CASSFPPATSGGFEQYF
>.|TRBV5-4|13|TRBJ2-7|TRBD2
TGTGCCACGCGGGGGAGCAGCTCCTACGAGCAGTACTTC
CATRGSSSYEQYF
>once|TRBV9|18|TRBJ1-2|.
TGTGCCAGCAGCGTAGGAGTGGACACTCCAATCCTCCTTTCGGGCTACACCTTC
CASSVGVDTPILLSGYTF
>.|TRBV5-1|16|TRBJ2-2|TRBD1
TGCGCCAGCAGCACCGGGACAGGCCTTCATACCGGGGAGCTGTTTTTT
CASSTGTGLHTGELFF
>.|TRBV6-5|12|TRBJ2-1|.
TGTGCCAGCAGTTACTCGACCTATGAGCAGTTCTTC
CASSYSTYEQFF
>.|TRBV7-9|17|TRBJ1-4|TRBD1
TGTGCCAGCAGCCTTGGACAGGTTACTCCCGTTAATGAAAAACTGTTTTTT
CASSLGQVTPVNEKLFF
>.|TRBV5-1|14|TRBJ2-7|.
TGCGCCAGCAGCTGGGGACCGAGTCTTTCCGAGCAGTACTTC
CASSWGPSLSEQYF
>.|TRBV12-5|15|TRBJ1-4|.
TGTGCTAGTGGTTTGGTGGGGGCAACTAATGAAAAACTGTTTTTT
CASGLVGATNEKLFF
>.|TRBV7-6|14|TRBJ2-7|.
TGTGCCAGCAGCCCATGGGACTCCTCCTACGAGCAGTACTTC
CASSPWDSSYEQYF
>once|TRBV28|15|TRBJ2-3|TRBD2
TGTGCCAGCAATCCAAGCGGGAGGACCACAGATACGCAGTATTTT
CASNPSGRTTDTQYF
>.|TRBV19|14|TRBJ1-1|.
TGTGCCAGTAGTCCCCCCGGCACGAACACTGAAGCTTTCTTT
CASSPPGTNTEAFF
>.|TRBV5-5|17|TRBJ2-1|TRBD2
TGTGCCAGCAGCTTCACAACTAGCGGGGGGCCCTACAATGAGCAGTTCTTC
CASSFTTSGGPYNEQFF
>.|TRBV6-6|14|TRBJ1-4|TRBD1
TGTGCCAGCAGCCGACAGGGTGTCGATGAAAAACTGTTTTTT
CASSRQGVDEKLFF
>.|TRBV4-1|18|TRBJ2-7|.
TGCGCCAGCAGCCAAGAGCTGGGACTCACCGGTCTTTCCTACGAGCAGTACTTC
CASSQELGLTGLSYEQYF
>.|TRBV5-1|14|TRBJ2-7|.
TGCGCCAGCAGCGGAGGGGATAGCTCCTACGAGCAGTACTTC
CASSGGDSSYEQYF
>.|TRBV15|14|TRBJ1-3|.
TGTGCCACCCGGACGGGGAACTCTGGAAACACCATATATTTT
CATRTGNSGNTIYF
>.|TRBV19|13|TRBJ1-2|.
TGTGCCAGTAGCCAATTCCTGAAGGGCGGCTACACCTTC
CASSQFLKGGYTF